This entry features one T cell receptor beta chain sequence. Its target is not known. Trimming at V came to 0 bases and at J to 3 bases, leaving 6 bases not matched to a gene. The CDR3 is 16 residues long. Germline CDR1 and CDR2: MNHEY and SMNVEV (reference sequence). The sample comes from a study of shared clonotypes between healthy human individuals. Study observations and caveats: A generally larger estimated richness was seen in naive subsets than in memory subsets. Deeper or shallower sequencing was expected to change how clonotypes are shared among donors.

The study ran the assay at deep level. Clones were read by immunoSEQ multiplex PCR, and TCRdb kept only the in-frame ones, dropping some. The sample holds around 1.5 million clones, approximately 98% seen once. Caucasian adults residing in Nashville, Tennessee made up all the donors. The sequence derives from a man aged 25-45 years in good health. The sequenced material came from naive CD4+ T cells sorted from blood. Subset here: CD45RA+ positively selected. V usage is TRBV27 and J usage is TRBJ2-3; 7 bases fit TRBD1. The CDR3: CASSLSRAGGTDTQYF. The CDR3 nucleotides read TGTGCCAGCAGTTTATCCAGGGCAGGGGGTACAGATACGCAGTATTTT.